The 30 T cell receptor beta chains below all came from one sample that was sequenced in a study of blood T cell repertoires in COVID-19. Using immunoSEQ multiplex PCR, the repertoire was profiled, and TCRdb retains in-frame clones only, with some absent. Of about 270,000 clones listed, approximately 86% were seen once; the top ten hold about 8.7%. The specimen was peripheral blood. The receptors come from a man in his forties or fifties with active or convalescent COVID-19.

The rearrangement joins TRBV5-6 to TRBJ2-7; 9 bases line up with TRBD2. V shed 5 bases, J shed 4 bases, and the junction held 7 bases outside the gene matches. The CDR3 length is 14 residues. The germline V gene encodes CDR1 SGHDT and CDR2 YYEEEE. CDR3: CASRISGGAYEQYF. The CDR3 DNA sequence: TGTGCCAGCAGAATTAGCGGGGGAGCTTACGAGCAGTACTTC.

This clone has more than one count but fewer than ten. The chain couples TRBV7-6 to TRBJ1-2, with D unresolved. From germline, CDR1 is SGHVS and CDR2 FNYEAQ. The length of the CDR3 is 14 residues. The V end was cut by 8 bases, the J end by 2 bases, with 15 bases between. The CDR3 nucleotides are TGTGCCAGCGCCGGTCCGGCGGGGAACTATGGCTACACCTTC. Translated, it gives CASAGPAGNYGYTF.

The chain employs TRBV6-6 and TRBJ1-1; 7 bases align to TRBD1. Germline V CDR1 and CDR2: MNHNY, SVGAGI (reference sequence). Germline trimming cut 5 bases from V and 4 bases from J; bases unmatched to any gene: 13. The CDR3 totals 16 residues. The CDR3 bases are TGTGCCAGCAGTCACAGGGGTATAGGGGCGGGCACTGAAGCTTTCTTT. It codes for CASSHRGIGAGTEAFF.

The J gene is TRBJ2-6, the V gene TRBV5-1, with 9 bases matching TRBD1. CDR3 length equals 17 residues. CDR1 and CDR2 from the germline V gene are SGHRS and YFSETQ. V lost 2 bases, J lost 2 bases, and 5 bases stayed unmatched. The CDR3 sequence is CASSLQGAVAGANVLTF. Here the CDR3 DNA reads TGCGCCAGCAGCTTACAGGGGGCGGTAGCTGGGGCCAACGTCCTGACTTTC.

CDR3 region: CASSYSPSGGIYNEQFF. CDR3 DNA: TGTGCCAGCAGTTACTCCCCTAGCGGTGGGATTTACAATGAGCAGTTCTTC. This chain connects TRBV6-2 or TRBV6-3 to TRBJ2-1; 7 positions agree with TRBD2. Germline V CDR1 and CDR2: MNHEY, SVGEGT. The CDR3 covers 17 residues. The V and J ends lost 0 bases and 4 bases, in that order; junction bases with no gene match: 9.

The chain employs TRBV19 and TRBJ2-7, with 10 bases aligning to TRBD1. Trimming at V came to 7 bases and at J to 3 bases, leaving 9 bases not matched to a gene. CDR1 is LNHDA and CDR2 is SQIVND in the germline V gene (reference sequence). The CDR3 is 15 residues long. The CDR3 spells CASNSPRTGGYEQYF. The CDR3 DNA is TGTGCCAGTAATTCCCCGCGGACAGGGGGCTACGAGCAGTACTTC.

DNA for the CDR3: TGCAGCGTTGATGAGGTTAGCTATGGCTACACCTTC. Amino acids: CSVDEVSYGYTF. The genes are TRBV29-1 and TRBJ1-2; D uncertain. Germline V lookup: CDR1 SQVTM, CDR2 ANQGSEA. V was clipped by 3 bases and J by 4 bases, with 9 bases between them. This CDR3 has 12 amino acids.

The chain uses TRBV12-3 or TRBV12-4 and TRBJ1-6; D gene uncertain. V was pared by 8 bases and J by 2 bases, with 4 bases between. CDR3 size: 12 residues. CDR3 sequence reads: CASRAYNSPLHF. The DNA of the CDR3 is TGTGCCAGCCGGGCCTATAATTCACCCCTCCACTTT.

This clone was detected only a few times. This sequence joins TRBV6-6 and TRBJ2-3; 7 bases fit TRBD1. V shed 4 bases and J 2 bases; nucleotides not matched to a gene: 3. Germline assignment: CDR1 MNHNY and CDR2 SVGAGI (reference sequence). The CDR3 extends over 14 amino acids. The CDR3 is CASSLDRITDTQYF. The CDR3 nucleotides are TGTGCCAGCAGTTTGGACAGGATCACAGATACGCAGTATTTT.

The CDR3 is CASSPDSDFVQFF. In DNA, the CDR3 is TGTGCCAGCAGCCCTGATTCCGACTTCGTCCAGTTCTTC. The chain employs TRBV11-2 and TRBJ2-1; D is ambiguous. CDR1 and CDR2 from the germline V gene are SGHAT and FQNNGV. The CDR3 is made up of 13 amino acids. The V gene lost 5 bases and the J gene lost 13 bases, with 18 bases spanning the gap.

The chain employs TRBV9 and TRBJ2-7, with 10 bases aligning to TRBD2. The CDR3 extends over 14 amino acids. The germline gives CDR1 SGDLS, CDR2 YYNGEE. With V trimmed by 3 bases and J by 6 bases, 6 bases remained unmatched. CDR3 sequence reads: CASSGTSGMGEQYF. CDR3 in DNA: TGTGCCAGCAGCGGCACTAGCGGGATGGGCGAGCAGTACTTC.

The chain combines TRBV28 with TRBJ2-5; the D is unclear. V shed 5 bases and J shed 3 bases, with 10 bases lying between them. Per germline, CDR1 MDHEN and CDR2 SYDVKM. The CDR3 is made up of 13 amino acids. As DNA, the CDR3 is TGTGCCAGCAGTCCCCAGAACAAAGAGACCCAGTACTTC. Encoded protein: CASSPQNKETQYF.

The chain combines TRBV19 with TRBJ2-3; D is undetermined. The CDR3 spans 11 residues. CDR1 is LNHDA and CDR2 is SQIVND in the germline V gene (reference sequence). V was trimmed by 8 bases and J by 5 bases, leaving 8 bases between them. DNA for the CDR3: TGTGCCAGTGCCCACGGAGATACGCAGTATTTT. This sequence encodes CASAHGDTQYF.

The rearrangement uses TRBV19 and TRBJ1-2; D unresolved. V was shortened by 4 bases and J by 6 bases, with 12 bases between the two germline ends. The CDR3 totals 13 residues. In germline, CDR1 is LNHDA, CDR2 SQIVND (reference sequence). The CDR3 DNA follows: TGTGCCAGTAGTAGCAGACCCGGGGATGGCTACACCTTC. Translation: CASSSRPGDGYTF.

The chain carries TRBV4-2 and TRBJ2-7; D is perhaps TRBD2 (6 bases). CDR1 and CDR2 from the germline V gene are LGHNA and YNFKEQ. The CDR3 consists of 13 residues. The ends were cut back, 0 bases at V and 9 bases at J, with 12 bases in the middle. CDR3 in DNA: TGTGCCAGCAGCCAAGATCGCGGGGCCGGGCAGTACTTC. Translated: CASSQDRGAGQYF.

The chain links TRBV6-1 to TRBJ1-6; the D is unclear. Germline V gene data show CDR1 as MNHNS and CDR2 as SASEGT. The CDR3 has 14 amino acids. The V end was cut by 2 bases, the J end by 8 bases, with 10 bases between. The CDR3 loop is CASSELNTDSPLHF. The DNA of the CDR3 is TGTGCCAGCAGTGAATTAAATACGGATTCACCCCTCCACTTT.

This chain connects TRBV19 to TRBJ2-7; D gene ambiguous. This CDR3 has 13 amino acids. V lost 6 bases and J lost 3, with 12 bases in between. Per germline, CDR1 LNHDA and CDR2 SQIVND (reference sequence). The DNA for the CDR3 is TGTGCCAGTAGCCGCAACGCGAACTACGAGCAGTACTTC. Protein: CASSRNANYEQYF. The whole variable domain, filled in from reference TRBV19 and TRBJ2-7, reads DGGITQSPKYLFRKEGQNVTLSCEQNLNHDAMYWYRQDPGQGLRLIYYSQIVNDFQKGDIAEGYSVSREKKESFPLTVTSAQKNPTAFYLCASSRNANYEQYFGPGTRLTVT.

The chain couples TRBV3-1 (or the pseudogene TRBV3-2) to TRBJ2-2; no clear D gene. CDR1 is LGHDT, CDR2 YNNKEL, per germline (reference sequence). This CDR3 comprises 13 residues. Trimming pared 5 bases from V and 6 bases from J, leaving 10 bases between. This chain's CDR3 is CASSLHQAGELFF. The CDR3 DNA reads as TGTGCCAGCAGCTTACACCAGGCCGGGGAGCTGTTTTTT.

The chain carries TRBV29-1 and TRBJ2-3, with 7 bases aligning to TRBD2. Germline values: CDR1 SQVTM, CDR2 ANQGSEA. The CDR3 loop spans 15 amino acids. Losses at the gene ends were 4 bases for V and 1 base for J; bases not matched to a gene: 8. For the CDR3, the DNA is TGCAGCGTTGCGAGGCGGGAGCAGGGCACAGATACGCAGTATTTT. Translated: CSVARREQGTDTQYF.

This chain links TRBV6-5 with TRBJ2-7; D is possibly TRBD1 (5 bases). The CDR3 extends over 14 amino acids. From germline, CDR1 is MNHEY and CDR2 SVGAGI. V lost 4 bases, J lost 0 bases, and 10 bases lay in between. The CDR3 sequence: CASSFGASSYEQYF. The CDR3 coding sequence is TGTGCCAGCAGTTTTGGGGCGAGCTCCTACGAGCAGTACTTC.

This chain joins TRBV7-6 and TRBJ1-5, with 7 bases lining up with TRBD1. V was clipped by 5 bases and J by 3 bases; unmatched bases: 7. CDR1 and CDR2 from the germline V gene are SGHVS and FNYEAQ. The CDR3 spans 15 residues. CDR3: CASSPGTADNQPQHF. As DNA, the CDR3 is TGTGCCAGCAGCCCGGGGACAGCAGACAATCAGCCCCAGCATTTT. Full variable domain (remainder filled in from reference TRBV7-6 and TRBJ1-5): GAGVSQSPRYKVTKRGQDVALRCDPISGHVSLYWYRQALGQGPEFLTYFNYEAQQDKSGLPNDRFSAERPEGSISTLTIQRTEQRDSAMYRCASSPGTADNQPQHFGDGTRLSIL.

This chain connects TRBV20-1 to TRBJ2-5; 9 bases align to TRBD2. The CDR3 consists of 15 residues. Losses at the gene ends were 3 bases for V and 4 bases for J; bases not matched to a gene: 9. The germline gives CDR1 DFQATT, CDR2 SNEGSKA (reference sequence). Written as DNA, the CDR3 is TGCAGTGCTAGTGAACTAGCGGGCGTTGTAGAGACCCAGTACTTC. This gives the protein CSASELAGVVETQYF.

This clone came up once. The gene calls are TRBV5-4 and TRBJ1-6, with TRBD1 matching over 7 bases. The CDR3 loop spans 13 amino acids. The germline V gene encodes CDR1 SGHNT and CDR2 YYREEE (reference sequence). The junction had 6 bases not matched to a gene; V was cut back by 4 bases and J by 11 bases. CDR3: CASSLSGTAPLHF. CDR3 nucleotides: TGTGCCAGCAGCCTCTCCGGGACAGCACCCCTCCACTTT.

The chain employs TRBV19 and TRBJ1-4; 9 nucleotides align to TRBD1. After removal of 5 bases from V and 7 bases from J, the junction contained 5 bases not matched to a gene. The CDR3 covers 14 residues. CDR1 is LNHDA, CDR2 SQIVND, per germline (reference sequence). The CDR3 sequence: CASSSQGASEKLFF. The DNA for the CDR3 is TGTGCCAGTAGTTCACAGGGGGCGAGTGAAAAACTGTTTTTT.

This chain joins TRBV4-1 and TRBJ1-3; no reliable D call. This CDR3 has 15 amino acids. V gave up 2 bases and J gave up 2 bases, with 10 bases separating them. CDR1 and CDR2 (germline): MGHRA, YSYEKL. The CDR3 DNA reads as TGCGCCAGCAGCCAATCGGTAGTAGCTGGAAACACCATATATTTT. Protein product: CASSQSVVAGNTIYF.

This rearrangement joins TRBV5-1 to TRBJ1-6; D gene unclear. This CDR3 has 13 amino acids. Germline CDR1 SGHRS, CDR2 YFSETQ. Trimming stripped 1 base from V and 7 bases from J, with 6 bases between. The chain's CDR3 is CASSLTLNSPLHF. The CDR3 region has the DNA TGCGCCAGCAGCTTGACTCTCAATTCACCCCTCCACTTT.

This clone was counted only a few times. The chain combines TRBV13 with TRBJ2-3; TRBD2 agrees at 7 bases. Germline V gene sequence: CDR1 PRHDT, CDR2 FYEKMQ (reference sequence). The CDR3 consists of 15 residues. J lost 6 bases, V lost 3 bases, and 9 bases had no gene match. CDR3 residues: CASSFPLAEVDTQYF. The CDR3 DNA reads TGTGCCAGCAGCTTCCCGCTAGCGGAAGTCGATACGCAGTATTTT.

This clone appeared a single time. The chain links TRBV28 to TRBJ2-1; D possibly corresponds to TRBD1 (6 bases). The CDR3 runs to 11 residues. V was shortened by 6 bases and J by 9 bases, with 9 bases between the two germline ends. Germline values: CDR1 MDHEN, CDR2 SYDVKM. Here the CDR3 DNA reads TGTGCCAGCAGGGGGGCGGGTGAGCAGTTCTTC. As protein: CASRGAGEQFF.

The chain has TRBV2 and TRBJ2-1, with TRBD2 matching 11 bases. Per germline, CDR1 SNHLY and CDR2 FYNNEI. This CDR3 comprises 15 residues. V shed 6 bases and J 5 bases; nucleotides not matched to a gene: 6. The CDR3 region is CASRFGTSGDNEQFF. The CDR3 DNA reads TGTGCCAGCAGATTCGGGACTAGCGGTGACAATGAGCAGTTCTTC.

Written as DNA, the CDR3 is TGTGCCATCAGCTCCAGGGATAGGGACACTGAAGCTTTCTTT. Translated: CAISSRDRDTEAFF. The chain carries TRBV10-3 and TRBJ1-1; maybe TRBD1 (5 bases). The germline V and J ends were trimmed by 6 bases and 3 bases, with 14 bases remaining between them. CDR3 length: 14 residues. Germline lookup yields CDR1 ENHRY and CDR2 SYGVKD.